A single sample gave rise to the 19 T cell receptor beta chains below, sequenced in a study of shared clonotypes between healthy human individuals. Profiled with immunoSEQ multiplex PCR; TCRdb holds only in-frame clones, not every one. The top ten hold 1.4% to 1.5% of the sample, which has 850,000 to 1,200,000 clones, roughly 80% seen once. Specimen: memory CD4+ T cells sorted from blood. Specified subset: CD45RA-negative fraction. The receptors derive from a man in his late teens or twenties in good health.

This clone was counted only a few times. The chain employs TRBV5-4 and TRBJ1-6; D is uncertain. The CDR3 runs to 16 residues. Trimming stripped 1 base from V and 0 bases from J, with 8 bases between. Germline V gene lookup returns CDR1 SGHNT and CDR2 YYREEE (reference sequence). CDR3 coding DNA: TGTGCCAGCAGCTTGAAGGAAAGCTCCTATAATTCACCCCTCCACTTT. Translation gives CASSLKESSYNSPLHF.

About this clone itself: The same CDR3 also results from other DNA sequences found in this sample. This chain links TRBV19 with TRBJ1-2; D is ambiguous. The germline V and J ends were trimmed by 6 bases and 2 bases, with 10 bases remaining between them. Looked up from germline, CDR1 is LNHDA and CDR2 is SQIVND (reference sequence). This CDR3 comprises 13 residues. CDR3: CASSPQANYGYTF. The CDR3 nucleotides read TGTGCCAGTAGCCCCCAGGCGAACTATGGCTACACCTTC. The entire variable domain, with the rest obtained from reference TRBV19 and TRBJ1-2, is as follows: DGGITQSPKYLFRKEGQNVTLSCEQNLNHDAMYWYRQDPGQGLRLIYYSQIVNDFQKGDIAEGYSVSREKKESFPLTVTSAQKNPTAFYLCASSPQANYGYTFGSGTRLTVV.

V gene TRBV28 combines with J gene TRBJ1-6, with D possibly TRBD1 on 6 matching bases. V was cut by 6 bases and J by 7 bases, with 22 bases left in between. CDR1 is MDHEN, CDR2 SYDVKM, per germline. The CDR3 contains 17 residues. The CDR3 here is CASSPPGRGARNSPLHF. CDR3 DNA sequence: TGTGCCAGCAGCCCGCCGGGACGGGGGGCGCGGAATTCACCCCTCCACTTT.

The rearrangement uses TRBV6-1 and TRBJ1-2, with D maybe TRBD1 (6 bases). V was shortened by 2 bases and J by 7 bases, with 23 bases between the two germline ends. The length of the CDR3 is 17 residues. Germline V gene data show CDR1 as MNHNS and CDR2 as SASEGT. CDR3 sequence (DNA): TGTGCCAGCAGTGAAAAGTCGGGCGGGGGGCATCAGGGTGGCTACACCTTC. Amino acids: CASSEKSGGGHQGGYTF.

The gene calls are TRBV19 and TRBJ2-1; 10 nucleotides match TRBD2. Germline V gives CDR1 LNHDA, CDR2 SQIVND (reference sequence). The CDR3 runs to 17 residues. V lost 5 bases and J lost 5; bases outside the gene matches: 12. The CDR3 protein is CASSGTSGTTTHNEQFF. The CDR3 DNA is TGTGCCAGTAGTGGAACTAGCGGGACAACAACGCACAATGAGCAGTTCTTC.

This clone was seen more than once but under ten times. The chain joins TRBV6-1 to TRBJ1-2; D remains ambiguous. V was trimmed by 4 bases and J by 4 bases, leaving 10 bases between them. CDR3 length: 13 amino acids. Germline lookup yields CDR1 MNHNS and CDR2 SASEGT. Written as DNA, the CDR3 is TGTGCCAGCAGTGGGGAGAACGGCTATGGCTACACCTTC. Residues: CASSGENGYGYTF.

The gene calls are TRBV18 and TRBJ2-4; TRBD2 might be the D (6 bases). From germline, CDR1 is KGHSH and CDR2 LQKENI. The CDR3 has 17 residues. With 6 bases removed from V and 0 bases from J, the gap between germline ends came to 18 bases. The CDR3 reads CASSTGKAGLAKNIQYF. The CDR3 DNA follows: TGTGCCAGCTCGACGGGTAAGGCGGGATTAGCCAAAAACATTCAGTACTTC. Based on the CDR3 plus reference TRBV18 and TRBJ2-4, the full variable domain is NAGVMQNPRHLVRRRGQEARLRCSPMKGHSHVYWYRQLPEEGLKFMVYLQKENIIDESGMPKERFSAEFPKEGPSILRIQQVVRGDSAAYFCASSTGKAGLAKNIQYFGAGTRLSVL.

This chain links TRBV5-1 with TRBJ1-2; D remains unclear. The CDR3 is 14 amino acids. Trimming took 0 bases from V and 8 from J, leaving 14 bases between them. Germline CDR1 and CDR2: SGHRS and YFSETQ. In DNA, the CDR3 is TGCGCCAGCAGCTTGGCAGGACGGGAGTGGGGCTACACCTTC. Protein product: CASSLAGREWGYTF.

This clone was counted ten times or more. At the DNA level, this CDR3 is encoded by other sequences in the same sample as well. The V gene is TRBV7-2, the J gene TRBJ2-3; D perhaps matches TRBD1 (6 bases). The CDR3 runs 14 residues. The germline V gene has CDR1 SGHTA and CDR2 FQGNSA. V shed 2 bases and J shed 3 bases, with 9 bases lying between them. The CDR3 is CASSLSRGTDTQYF. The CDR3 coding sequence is TGTGCCAGCAGCTTATCCAGGGGTACAGATACGCAGTATTTT. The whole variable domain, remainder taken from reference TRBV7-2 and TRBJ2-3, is GAGVSQSPSNKVTEKGKDVELRCDPISGHTALYWYRQSLGQGLEFLIYFQGNSAPDKSGLPSDRFSAERTGGSVSTLTIQRTQQEDSAVYLCASSLSRGTDTQYFGPGTRLTVL.

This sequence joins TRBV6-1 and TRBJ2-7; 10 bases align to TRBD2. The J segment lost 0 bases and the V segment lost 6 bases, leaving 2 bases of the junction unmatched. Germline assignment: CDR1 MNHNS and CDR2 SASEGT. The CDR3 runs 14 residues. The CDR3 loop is CASSRTSGSYEQYF. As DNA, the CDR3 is TGTGCCAGCAGCCGGACTAGCGGCTCCTACGAGCAGTACTTC.

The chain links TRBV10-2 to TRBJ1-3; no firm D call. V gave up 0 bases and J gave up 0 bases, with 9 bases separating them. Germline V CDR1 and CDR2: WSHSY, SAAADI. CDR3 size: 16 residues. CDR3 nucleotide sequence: TGCGCCAGCAGTGAGTCCGCCGACGTCTCTGGAAACACCATATATTTT. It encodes CASSESADVSGNTIYF.

Written as DNA, the CDR3 is TGCGCCAGCAGCCAGTCGATGAATCAGCCCCAGCATTTT. It codes for CASSQSMNQPQHF. The rearrangement uses TRBV4-3 and TRBJ1-5; D remains unclear. CDR3 length: 13 amino acids. The germline gives CDR1 LGHNA, CDR2 YSLEER. The V gene lost 3 bases and the J gene lost 4 bases, with 7 bases spanning the gap.

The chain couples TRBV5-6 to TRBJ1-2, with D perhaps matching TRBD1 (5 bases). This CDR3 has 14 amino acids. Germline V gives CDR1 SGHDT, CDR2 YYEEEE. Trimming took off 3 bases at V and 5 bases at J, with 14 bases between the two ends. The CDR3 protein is CASSSVAGLYGYTF. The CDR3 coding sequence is TGTGCCAGCAGCTCGGTAGCAGGGCTATATGGCTACACCTTC.

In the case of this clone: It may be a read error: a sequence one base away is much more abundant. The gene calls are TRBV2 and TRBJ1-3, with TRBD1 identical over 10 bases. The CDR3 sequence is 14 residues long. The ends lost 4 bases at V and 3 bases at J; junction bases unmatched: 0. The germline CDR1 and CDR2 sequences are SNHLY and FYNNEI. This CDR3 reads CASSGTGGGNTIYF. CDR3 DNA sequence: TGTGCCAGCAGTGGGACAGGGGGTGGAAACACCATATATTTT.

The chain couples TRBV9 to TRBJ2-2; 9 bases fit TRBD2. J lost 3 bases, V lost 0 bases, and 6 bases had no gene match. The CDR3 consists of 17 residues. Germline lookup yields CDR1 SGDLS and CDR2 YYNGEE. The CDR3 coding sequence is TGTGCCAGCAGCGTAGAGGCTAGCGGGACGCACACCGGGGAGCTGTTTTTT. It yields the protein CASSVEASGTHTGELFF.

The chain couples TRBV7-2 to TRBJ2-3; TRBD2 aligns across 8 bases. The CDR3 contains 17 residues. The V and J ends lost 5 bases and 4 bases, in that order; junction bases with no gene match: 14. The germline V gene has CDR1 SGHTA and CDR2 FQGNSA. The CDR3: CASSVLLAGRGADTQYF. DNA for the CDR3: TGTGCCAGCAGCGTACTTCTAGCGGGCCGGGGCGCAGATACGCAGTATTTT.

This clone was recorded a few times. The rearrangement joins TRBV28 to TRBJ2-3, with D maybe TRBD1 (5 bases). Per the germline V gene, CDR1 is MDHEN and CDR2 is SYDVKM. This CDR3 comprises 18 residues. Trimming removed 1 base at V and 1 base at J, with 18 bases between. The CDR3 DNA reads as TGTGCCAGCAGTTTATTAGCTTCTGGATTCAGGGGCACAGATACGCAGTATTTT. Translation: CASSLLASGFRGTDTQYF.

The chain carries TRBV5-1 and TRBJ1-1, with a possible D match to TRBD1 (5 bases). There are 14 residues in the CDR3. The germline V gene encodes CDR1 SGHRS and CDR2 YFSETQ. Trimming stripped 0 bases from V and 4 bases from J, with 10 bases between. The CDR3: CASSLGPGGTEAFF. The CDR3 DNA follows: TGCGCCAGCAGCTTGGGCCCGGGGGGCACTGAAGCTTTCTTT.

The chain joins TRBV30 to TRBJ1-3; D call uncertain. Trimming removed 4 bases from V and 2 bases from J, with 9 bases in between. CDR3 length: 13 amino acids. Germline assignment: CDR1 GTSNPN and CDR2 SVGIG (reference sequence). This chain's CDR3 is CAWNRGTGNTIYF. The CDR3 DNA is TGTGCCTGGAATCGGGGAACTGGAAACACCATATATTTT.